The clone carrying this T cell receptor (beta chain) was observed many times. Its target is not known. Sequencing ends 3 residues short of the CDR3 end; the germline J gene provides the rest. These data come from a study of T cell clonality in common variable immunodeficiency. Findings and caveats of the study: Patient heterogeneity in the CVID cohort limited correlations between repertoire features and clinical complications. Reportedly, TCR beta sequences from common variable immunodeficiency showed fewer deletions and N-nucleotide insertions. Shared TCRbeta clones were fewer between CVID subjects than controls.

The V gene's germline CDR1 is ENHRY and CDR2 SYGVKD. V was clipped by 11 bases and J by 4 bases, with 11 bases between them. CDR3 length: 12 residues. TCRdb's copy holds only in-frame clones and misses some; the assay was immunoSEQ multiplex PCR. There are 30,000 to 35,000 clones in the sample, none observed a single time. The CVID group had roughly 16 females and roughly 30 males, mean age roughly 40. Caucasian heritage predominated among both patients and controls. The J gene is TRBJ1-4, the V gene TRBV10-3; maybe TRBD1 (5 bases). The receptor comes from a human donor with common variable immunodeficiency. Specimen: peripheral blood mononuclear cells. CDR3 DNA, as far as it was read: TGTGCCTCAGGGCGGGGTAATGAAAAA. Protein: CASGRGNEK. The whole CDR3 sequence reads CASGRGNEKLFF.